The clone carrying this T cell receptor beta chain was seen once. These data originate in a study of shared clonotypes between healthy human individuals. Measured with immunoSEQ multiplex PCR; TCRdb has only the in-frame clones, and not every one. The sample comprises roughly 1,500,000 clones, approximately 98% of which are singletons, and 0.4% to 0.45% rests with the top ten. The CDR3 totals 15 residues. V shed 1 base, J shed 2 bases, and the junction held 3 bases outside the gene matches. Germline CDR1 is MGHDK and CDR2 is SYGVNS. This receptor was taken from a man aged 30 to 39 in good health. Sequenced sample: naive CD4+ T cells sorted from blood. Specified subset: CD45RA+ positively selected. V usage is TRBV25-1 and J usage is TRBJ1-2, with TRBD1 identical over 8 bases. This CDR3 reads CASSESRGLNYGYTF. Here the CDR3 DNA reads TGTGCCAGCAGTGAATCCAGGGGGCTCAACTATGGCTACACCTTC.